The subject of this entry is one TCR beta chain. Trimming at V came to 5 bases and at J to 1 base, leaving 5 bases not matched to a gene. In germline, CDR1 is MNHEY, CDR2 SMNVEV (reference sequence). The length of the CDR3 is 15 residues. The sample originates from a study of blood T cell repertoires in COVID-19. Study-level background: Acute and convalescent COVID-19 samples came from the United States, Italy and Spain.

Clinical histories supplied by participants themselves formed the basis of cohort assignment. Source study methods: From reference gene primer amplification, estimates of nucleated cell counts were derived. Libraries were prepared by immunoSEQ multiplex PCR; TCRdb keeps only in-frame clonotypes and omits some of them. That table is the source of V, J and clone size, and D and trimming were worked out from the DNA. The table has more than 250,000 clones, roughly 89% seen once. This receptor was obtained from a woman between 18 and 30 years old with acute COVID-19. The sequenced material came from PBMCs or T cells enriched from blood (not recorded which). The chain uses TRBV27 and TRBJ2-1, with 7 bases that match TRBD1. The CDR3 sequence: CASSRDSPSYNEQFF. For the CDR3, the DNA is TGTGCCAGCAGTCGGGACAGCCCATCCTACAATGAGCAGTTCTTC.